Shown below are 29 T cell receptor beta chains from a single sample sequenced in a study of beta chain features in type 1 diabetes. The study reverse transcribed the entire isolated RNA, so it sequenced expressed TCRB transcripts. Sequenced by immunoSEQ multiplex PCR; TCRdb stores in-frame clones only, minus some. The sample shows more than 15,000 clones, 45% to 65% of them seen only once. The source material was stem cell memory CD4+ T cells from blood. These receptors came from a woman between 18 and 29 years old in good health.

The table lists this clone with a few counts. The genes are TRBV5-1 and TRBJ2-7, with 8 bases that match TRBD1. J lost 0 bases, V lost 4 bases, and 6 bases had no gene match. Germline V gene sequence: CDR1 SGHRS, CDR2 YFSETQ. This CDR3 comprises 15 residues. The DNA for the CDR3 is TGCGCCAGCAGCCCAGGACAGGGCCGCTCCTACGAGCAGTACTTC. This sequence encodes CASSPGQGRSYEQYF.

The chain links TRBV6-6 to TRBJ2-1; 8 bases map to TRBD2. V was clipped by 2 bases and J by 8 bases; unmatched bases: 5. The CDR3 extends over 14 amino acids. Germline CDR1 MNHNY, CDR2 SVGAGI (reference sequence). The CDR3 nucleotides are TGTGCCAGCAGTTACCGCACCGGGGGGGATGAGCAGTTCTTC. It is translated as CASSYRTGGDEQFF.

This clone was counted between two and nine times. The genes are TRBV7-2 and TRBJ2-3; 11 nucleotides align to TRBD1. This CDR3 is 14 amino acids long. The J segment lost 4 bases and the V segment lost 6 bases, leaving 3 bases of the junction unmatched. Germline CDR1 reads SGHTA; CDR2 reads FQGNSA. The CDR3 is CASSPGQGADTQYF. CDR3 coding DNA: TGTGCCAGCAGTCCGGGACAGGGGGCAGATACGCAGTATTTT.

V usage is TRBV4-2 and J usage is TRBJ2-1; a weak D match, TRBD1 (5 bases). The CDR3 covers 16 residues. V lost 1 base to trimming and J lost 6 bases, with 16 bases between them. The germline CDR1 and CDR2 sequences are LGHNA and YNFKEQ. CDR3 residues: CASSQGNAGPLNEQFF. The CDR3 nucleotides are TGTGCCAGCAGCCAAGGCAATGCAGGGCCCCTCAATGAGCAGTTCTTC.

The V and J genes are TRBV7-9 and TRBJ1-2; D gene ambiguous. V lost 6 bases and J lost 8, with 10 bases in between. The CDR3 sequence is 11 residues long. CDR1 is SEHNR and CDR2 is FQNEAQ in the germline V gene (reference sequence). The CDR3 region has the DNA TGTGCCAGCAGTCAAGCGGGAGGCTACACCTTC. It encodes CASSQAGGYTF.

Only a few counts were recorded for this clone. DNA of the CDR3: TGTGCCAGCAGCCAAGGACTAGCGGGGGGCACGAGCTCCTACAATGAGCAGTTCTTC. Translation: CASSQGLAGGTSSYNEQFF. The chain carries TRBV4-2 and TRBJ2-1, with 13 bases matching TRBD2. This CDR3 comprises 19 residues. V lost 1 base, J lost 0 bases, and 6 bases stayed unmatched. The germline V gene encodes CDR1 LGHNA and CDR2 YNFKEQ.

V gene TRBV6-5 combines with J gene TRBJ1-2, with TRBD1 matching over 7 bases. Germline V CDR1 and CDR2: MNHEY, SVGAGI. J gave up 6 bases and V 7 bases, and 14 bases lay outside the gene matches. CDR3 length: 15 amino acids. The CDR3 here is CASTDWDRGDDGYTF. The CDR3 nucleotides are TGTGCCAGCACCGATTGGGACAGAGGAGATGATGGCTACACCTTC.

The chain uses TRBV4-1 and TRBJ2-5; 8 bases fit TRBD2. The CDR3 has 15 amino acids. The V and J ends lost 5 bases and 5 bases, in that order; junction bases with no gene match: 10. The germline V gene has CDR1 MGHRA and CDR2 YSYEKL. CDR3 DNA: TGCGCCAGCAGCACACTAGGACTAGCCCGCGAGACCCAGTACTTC. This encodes CASSTLGLARETQYF.

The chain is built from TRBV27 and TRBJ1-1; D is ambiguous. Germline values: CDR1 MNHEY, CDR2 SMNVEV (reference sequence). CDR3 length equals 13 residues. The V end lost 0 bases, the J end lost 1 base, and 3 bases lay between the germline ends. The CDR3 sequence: CASSLSRNTEAFF. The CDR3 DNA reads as TGTGCCAGCAGTTTATCCAGGAACACTGAAGCTTTCTTT.

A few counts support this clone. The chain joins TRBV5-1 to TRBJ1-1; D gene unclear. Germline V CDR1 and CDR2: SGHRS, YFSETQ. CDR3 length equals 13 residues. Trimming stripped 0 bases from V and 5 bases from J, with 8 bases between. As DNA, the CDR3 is TGCGCCAGCAGCTTGGCCGAGGGAACTGAAGCTTTCTTT. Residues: CASSLAEGTEAFF.

The CDR3 bases are TGTGCCAGCAGCCCTACGGACCGAAACCCACTAGGGACTGAAGCTTTCTTT. It encodes CASSPTDRNPLGTEAFF. This chain links TRBV7-2 with TRBJ1-1; D is unclear. There are 17 residues in the CDR3. V was clipped by 5 bases and J by 5 bases, with 24 bases between them. Germline values: CDR1 SGHTA, CDR2 FQGNSA.

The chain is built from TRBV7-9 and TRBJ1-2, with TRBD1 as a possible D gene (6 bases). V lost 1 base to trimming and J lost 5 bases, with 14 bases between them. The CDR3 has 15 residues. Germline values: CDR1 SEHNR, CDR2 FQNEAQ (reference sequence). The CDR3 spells CASSLDSGTLYGYTF. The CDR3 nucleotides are TGTGCCAGCAGCTTAGATAGCGGGACATTATATGGCTACACCTTC.

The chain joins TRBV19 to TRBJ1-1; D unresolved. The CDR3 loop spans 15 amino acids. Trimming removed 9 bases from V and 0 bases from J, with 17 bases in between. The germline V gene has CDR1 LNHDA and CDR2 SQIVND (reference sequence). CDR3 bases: TGTGCCAGCGGGGAGTCCGCGAGAATGAACACTGAAGCTTTCTTT. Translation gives CASGESARMNTEAFF.

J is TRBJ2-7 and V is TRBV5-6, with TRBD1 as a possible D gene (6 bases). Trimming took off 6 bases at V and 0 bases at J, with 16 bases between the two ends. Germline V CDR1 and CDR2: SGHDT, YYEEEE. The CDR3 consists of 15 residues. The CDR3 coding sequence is TGTGCCAGCACCATTGACCGGGACAACTCCTACGAGCAGTACTTC. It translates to CASTIDRDNSYEQYF.

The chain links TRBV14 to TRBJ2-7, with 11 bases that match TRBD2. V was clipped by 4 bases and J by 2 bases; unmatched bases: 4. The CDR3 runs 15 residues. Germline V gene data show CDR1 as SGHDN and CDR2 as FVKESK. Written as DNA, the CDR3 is TGTGCCAGCAGCCTCGGACTAGCGGGTCCCTACGAGCAGTACTTC. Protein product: CASSLGLAGPYEQYF.

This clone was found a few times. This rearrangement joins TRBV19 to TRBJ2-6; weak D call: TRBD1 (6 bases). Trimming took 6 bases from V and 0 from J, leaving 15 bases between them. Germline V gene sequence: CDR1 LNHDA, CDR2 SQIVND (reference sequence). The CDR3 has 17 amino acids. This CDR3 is CASSSGHRSSGANVLTF. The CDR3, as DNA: TGTGCCAGTAGCTCGGGACACAGAAGCTCTGGGGCCAACGTCCTGACTTTC.

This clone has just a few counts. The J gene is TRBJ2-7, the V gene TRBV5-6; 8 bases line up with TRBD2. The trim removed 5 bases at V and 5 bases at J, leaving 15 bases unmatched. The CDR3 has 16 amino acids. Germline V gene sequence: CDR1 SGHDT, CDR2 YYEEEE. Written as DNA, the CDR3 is TGTGCCAGCAGGAGGACTAGCCTACGCCGTGGGGACGAGCAGTACTTC. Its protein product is CASRRTSLRRGDEQYF.

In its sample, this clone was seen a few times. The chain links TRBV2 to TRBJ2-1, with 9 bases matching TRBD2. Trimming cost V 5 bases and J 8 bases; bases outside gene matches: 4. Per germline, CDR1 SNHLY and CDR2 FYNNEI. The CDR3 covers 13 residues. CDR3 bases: TGTGCCAGCAGTAGCGGGAGGATCGATGAGCAGTTCTTC. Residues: CASSSGRIDEQFF. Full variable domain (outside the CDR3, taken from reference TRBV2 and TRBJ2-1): EPEVTQTPSHQVTQMGQEVILRCVPISNHLYFYWYRQILGQKVEFLVSFYNNEISEKSEIFDDQFSVERPDGSNFTLKIRSTKLEDSAMYFCASSSGRIDEQFFGPGTRLTVL.

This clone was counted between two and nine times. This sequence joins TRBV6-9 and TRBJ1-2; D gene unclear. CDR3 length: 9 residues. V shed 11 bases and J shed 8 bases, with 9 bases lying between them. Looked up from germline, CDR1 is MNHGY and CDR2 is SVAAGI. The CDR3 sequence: CAEPGGYTF. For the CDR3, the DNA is TGTGCCGAACCCGGGGGCTACACCTTC.

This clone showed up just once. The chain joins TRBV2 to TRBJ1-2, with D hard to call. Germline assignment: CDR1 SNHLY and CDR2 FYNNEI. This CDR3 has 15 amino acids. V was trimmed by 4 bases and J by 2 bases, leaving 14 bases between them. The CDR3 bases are TGTGCCAGCAGTGGACTACAAGGGCCAAACTATGGCTACACCTTC. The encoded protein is CASSGLQGPNYGYTF.

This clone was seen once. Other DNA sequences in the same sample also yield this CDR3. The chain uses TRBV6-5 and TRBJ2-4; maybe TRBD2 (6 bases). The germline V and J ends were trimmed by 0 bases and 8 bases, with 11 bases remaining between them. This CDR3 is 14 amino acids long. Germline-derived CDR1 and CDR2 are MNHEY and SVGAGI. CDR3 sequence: CASSYSGGEDIQYF. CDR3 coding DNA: TGTGCCAGCAGTTACTCGGGGGGAGAAGACATTCAGTACTTC.

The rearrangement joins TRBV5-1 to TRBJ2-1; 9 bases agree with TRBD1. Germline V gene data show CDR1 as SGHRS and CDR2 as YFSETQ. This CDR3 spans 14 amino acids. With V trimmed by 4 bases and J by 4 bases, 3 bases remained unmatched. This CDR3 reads CASSRDRVYNEQFF. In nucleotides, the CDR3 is TGCGCCAGCAGCCGGGACAGGGTTTACAATGAGCAGTTCTTC.

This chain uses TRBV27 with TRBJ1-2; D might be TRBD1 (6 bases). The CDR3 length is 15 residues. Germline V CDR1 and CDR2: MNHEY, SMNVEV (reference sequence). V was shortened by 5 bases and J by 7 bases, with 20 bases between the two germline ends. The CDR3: CASSHRTALGLGYTF. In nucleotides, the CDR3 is TGTGCCAGCAGTCATCGGACAGCCCTGGGGCTTGGCTACACCTTC.

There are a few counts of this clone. CDR3 DNA: TGTGCCAGCACGGCGGAGGCGAACACCGGGGAGCTGTTTTTT. Its protein is CASTAEANTGELFF. The chain recombines TRBV6-1 with TRBJ2-2; a possible D gene is TRBD2 (5 bases). CDR3 size: 14 residues. Germline CDR1 and CDR2: MNHNS and SASEGT. Deletions cut 7 bases from V and 0 bases from J, with 9 bases between.

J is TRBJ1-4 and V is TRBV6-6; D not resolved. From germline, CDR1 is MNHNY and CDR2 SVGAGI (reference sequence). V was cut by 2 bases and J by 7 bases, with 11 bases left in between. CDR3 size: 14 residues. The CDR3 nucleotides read TGTGCCAGCAGTTACGAGGCCCTCGCTGAAAAACTGTTTTTT. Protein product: CASSYEALAEKLFF.

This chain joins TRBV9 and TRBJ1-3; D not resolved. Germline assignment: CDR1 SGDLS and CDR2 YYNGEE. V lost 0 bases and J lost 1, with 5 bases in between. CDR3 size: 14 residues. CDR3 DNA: TGTGCCAGCAGCGTAGGTGCGTCTGGAAACACCATATATTTT. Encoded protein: CASSVGASGNTIYF.

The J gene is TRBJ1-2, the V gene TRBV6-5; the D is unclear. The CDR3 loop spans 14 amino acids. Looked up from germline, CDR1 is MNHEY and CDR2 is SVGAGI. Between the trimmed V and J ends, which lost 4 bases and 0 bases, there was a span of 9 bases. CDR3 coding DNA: TGTGCCAGCAGTTCCCCTATCGCTAACTATGGCTACACCTTC. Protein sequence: CASSSPIANYGYTF.

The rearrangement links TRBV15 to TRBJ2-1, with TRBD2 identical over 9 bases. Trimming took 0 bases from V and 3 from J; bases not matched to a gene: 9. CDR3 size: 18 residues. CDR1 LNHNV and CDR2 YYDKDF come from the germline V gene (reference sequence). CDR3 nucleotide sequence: TGTGCCACCAGCAGAGATAGAATAGGGACTAGCTTCTACAATGAGCAGTTCTTC. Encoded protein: CATSRDRIGTSFYNEQFF.

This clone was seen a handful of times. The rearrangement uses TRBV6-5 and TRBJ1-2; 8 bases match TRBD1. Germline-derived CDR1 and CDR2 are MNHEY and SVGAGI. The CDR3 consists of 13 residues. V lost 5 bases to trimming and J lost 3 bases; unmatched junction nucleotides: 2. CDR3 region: CASSETGDYGYTF. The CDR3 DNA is TGTGCCAGCAGTGAGACAGGGGACTATGGCTACACCTTC.